Listed here are 25 T cell receptor beta chains from one sample, sequenced in a study of T-cell reconstitution after alpha-beta-depleted transplantation in children. TCRbeta library construction was performed incorporating unique molecular identifiers. TCRdb itself ran the PCR reads through MiXCR, one entry per CDR3 protein. This sample has approximately 650,000 distinct CDR3 sequences, with over 10% found just once. Material: PBMCs, obtained before TCRalphabeta/CD19-depleted stem cell transplant. All receptors derive from a girl aged 2 to 9 with congenital amegakaryocytic thrombocytopenia, due to receive a stem cell transplant.

The V call is TRBV19, the J call TRBJ2-2; 7 nucleotides agree with TRBD2. This CDR3 comprises 17 residues. V shed 6 bases and J 0 bases; nucleotides not matched to a gene: 10. Per the germline V gene, CDR1 is LNHDA and CDR2 is SQIVND (reference sequence). The CDR3 coding sequence is TGTGCCAGTAGGCCTCATGGGGGGAGGGCGAACACCGGGGAGCTGTTTTTT. Amino acids: CASRPHGGRANTGELFF. Supplemented by reference TRBV19 and TRBJ2-2, the full variable domain reads DGGITQSPKYLFRKEGQNVTLSCEQNLNHDAMYWYRQDPGQGLRLIYYSQIVNDFQKGDIAEGYSVSREKKESFPLTVTSAQKNPTAFYLCASRPHGGRANTGELFFGEGSRLTVL.

On this clonotype itself: A much larger clone differs by one base, so this may be a read error. The chain employs TRBV6-5 and TRBJ1-1, with a weak D call TRBD1 (5 bases). Germline V CDR1 and CDR2: MNHEY, SVGAGI. The length of the CDR3 is 13 residues. CDR3 in amino acids: CASTYLGGTEAFF. CDR3 DNA: TGTGCCAGCACTTACCTGGGGGGCACTGAAGCTTTCTTT.

This clonotype was counted ten times or more. The chain joins TRBV20-1 to TRBJ2-5; D possibly uses TRBD1 or TRBD2 (5 bases each). The ends were cut back, 0 bases at V and 2 bases at J, with 13 bases in the middle. Germline CDR1 and CDR2: DFQATT and SNEGSKA (reference sequence). This CDR3 spans 15 amino acids. The CDR3 sequence: CSARDQGDPQETQYF. The DNA for the CDR3 is TGCAGTGCTAGAGATCAGGGAGACCCTCAAGAGACCCAGTACTTC.

The table lists this clonotype with many counts. The chain couples TRBV29-1 to TRBJ2-7; D possibly corresponds to TRBD1 (5 bases). The CDR3 has 14 residues. The germline CDR1 and CDR2 sequences are SQVTM and ANQGSEA. The V gene lost 3 bases and the J gene lost 2 bases, with 14 bases spanning the gap. CDR3 in DNA: TGCAGCGTTGACGGCGTGGCAGGGCCCTACGAGCAGTACTTC. It is translated as CSVDGVAGPYEQYF.

There are a few counts of this clonotype. The V gene is TRBV5-1, the J gene TRBJ2-7; TRBD2 agrees at 8 bases. J gave up 5 bases and V 0 bases, and 4 bases lay outside the gene matches. The CDR3 sequence is 14 residues long. CDR1 SGHRS and CDR2 YFSETQ come from the germline V gene. Here the CDR3 DNA reads TGCGCCAGCAGCTTGGGTAGCGGGGTCAACGAGCAGTACTTC. It encodes CASSLGSGVNEQYF.

This clonotype was observed many times. This rearrangement joins TRBV20-1 to TRBJ2-2; D is undetermined. This CDR3 has 16 amino acids. Trimming pared 2 bases from V and 1 base from J, leaving 14 bases between. Germline CDR1 reads DFQATT; CDR2 reads SNEGSKA (reference sequence). The CDR3 reads CSARTRMGGNTGELFF. CDR3 sequence (DNA): TGCAGTGCTAGAACCCGGATGGGCGGGAACACCGGGGAGCTGTTTTTT.

V is TRBV29-1 and J is TRBJ2-7; D possibly corresponds to TRBD1 (6 bases). Deletions cut 6 bases from V and 3 bases from J, with 15 bases between. Per germline, CDR1 SQVTM and CDR2 ANQGSEA. CDR3 size: 13 residues. The DNA for the CDR3 is TGCAGCGTCAGAGTAGGGGGTATCTACGAGCAGTACTTC. Translation gives CSVRVGGIYEQYF.

This clonotype was counted many times. The chain carries TRBV7-8 and TRBJ2-3, with D hard to call. V lost 2 bases and J 2 bases, leaving 11 bases between the germline ends. The length of the CDR3 is 15 residues. CDR1 is SGHVS and CDR2 is FQNEAQ in the germline V gene. The CDR3 DNA reads as TGTGCCAGCAGCTTATCTTCCGGCCCCACAGATACGCAGTATTTT. Translated: CASSLSSGPTDTQYF. Complete variable domain (other parts from reference TRBV7-8 and TRBJ2-3): GAGVSQSPRYKVAKRGQDVALRCDPISGHVSLFWYQQALGQGPEFLTYFQNEAQLDKSGLPSDRFFAERPEGSVSTLKIQRTQQEDSAVYLCASSLSSGPTDTQYFGPGTRLTVL.

The chain links TRBV7-2 to TRBJ2-1; 11 bases fit TRBD2. The J segment lost 9 bases and the V segment lost 2 bases, leaving 9 bases of the junction unmatched. This CDR3 contains 16 residues. Germline V CDR1 and CDR2: SGHTA, FQGNSA. CDR3 protein: CASSLFQLAGDTEQFF. The CDR3 coding sequence is TGTGCCAGCAGCTTATTTCAACTAGCGGGAGACACTGAGCAGTTCTTC. The whole variable domain, filled in from reference TRBV7-2 and TRBJ2-1, reads GAGVSQSPSNKVTEKGKDVELRCDPISGHTALYWYRQSLGQGLEFLIYFQGNSAPDKSGLPSDRFSAERTGGSVSTLTIQRTQQEDSAVYLCASSLFQLAGDTEQFFGPGTRLTVL.

This clonotype came up a few times. V usage is TRBV20-1 and J usage is TRBJ2-3; TRBD1 matches at 10 bases. This CDR3 spans 15 amino acids. The germline CDR1 and CDR2 sequences are DFQATT and SNEGSKA (reference sequence). J gave up 5 bases and V 2 bases, and 7 bases lay outside the gene matches. The CDR3 coding sequence is TGCAGTGCTAGACCCCGGACAGGGGGGAGAGATACGCAGTATTTT. Its protein is CSARPRTGGRDTQYF.

A few counts support this clonotype. The V and J genes are TRBV12-3 or TRBV12-4 and TRBJ2-5; perhaps TRBD1 as D (6 bases). V was clipped by 8 bases and J by 4 bases, with 11 bases between them. This CDR3 region has 12 residues. The CDR3 loop reads CASRQAGETQYF. CDR3 nucleotide sequence: TGTGCCAGCCGACAGGCCGGAGAGACCCAGTACTTC.

This clonotype has a count of ten or more. V and J are TRBV20-1 and TRBJ2-5; 11 bases align to TRBD2. Germline V gene lookup returns CDR1 DFQATT and CDR2 SNEGSKA (reference sequence). V shed 3 bases, J shed 3 bases, and the junction held 3 bases outside the gene matches. The length of the CDR3 is 14 residues. In nucleotides, the CDR3 is TGCAGTGCTAGGCCGGGACTAGCGGAAGAGACCCAGTACTTC. Protein sequence: CSARPGLAEETQYF.

This clonotype has ten or more counts. The chain couples TRBV20-1 to TRBJ2-4; weak D call: TRBD2 (6 bases). The CDR3 length is 15 residues. The V end lost 6 bases, the J end lost 0 bases, and 15 bases lay between the germline ends. Germline V lookup: CDR1 DFQATT, CDR2 SNEGSKA (reference sequence). CDR3 bases: TGCAGTGCCCGACTAGAGGGTGGAGCCAAAAACATTCAGTACTTC. Amino acids: CSARLEGGAKNIQYF.

On this clonotype: No conserved phenylalanine or tryptophan ends this CDR3, so it is likely a read error. The chain's CDR3 is CASSPALAALTEQYI. In DNA form, the CDR3 reads TGCGCCAGCAGCCCTGCCCTGGCGGCTCTAACGGAGCAGTACATC. The chain is built from TRBV5-1 and TRBJ2-7; the D is unclear. Trimming removed 4 bases from V and 7 bases from J, with 21 bases in between. In germline, CDR1 is SGHRS, CDR2 YFSETQ. The CDR3 covers 15 residues.

This clonotype showed up many times. The chain employs TRBV6-5 and TRBJ2-3; weak D call: TRBD2 (5 bases). Germline lookup yields CDR1 MNHEY and CDR2 SVGAGI. The CDR3 runs to 16 residues. The germline V and J ends were trimmed by 1 base and 4 bases, with 15 bases remaining between them. This CDR3 reads CASSYYGRLGADTQYF. The DNA of the CDR3 is TGTGCCAGCAGTTACTACGGCAGACTCGGGGCAGATACGCAGTATTTT.

This clonotype was counted between two and nine times. This chain joins TRBV3-1 and TRBJ2-7; D is uncertain. V shed 3 bases and J shed 3 bases, with 9 bases lying between them. The germline CDR1 and CDR2 sequences are LGHDT and YNNKEL (reference sequence). There are 13 residues in the CDR3. The CDR3 bases are TGTGCCAGCAGCCACCGGAACCTCTACGAGCAGTACTTC. Its translation is CASSHRNLYEQYF.

This clonotype occurred many times. The V and J genes are TRBV12-3 or TRBV12-4 and TRBJ1-2; TRBD1 aligns across 8 bases. V was pared by 7 bases and J by 5 bases, with 12 bases of the junction left unmatched. The CDR3 is made up of 15 amino acids. The CDR3 loop reads CASTGSTGGHYGYTF. The DNA of the CDR3 is TGTGCCAGCACCGGATCAACAGGGGGTCATTATGGCTACACCTTC.

In its sample, this clonotype was seen many times. V is TRBV29-1 and J is TRBJ2-7, with 7 bases that match TRBD2. With 0 bases clipped from V and 2 bases from J, the junction kept 7 bases outside the gene matches. Per the germline V gene, CDR1 is SQVTM and CDR2 is ANQGSEA. The CDR3 runs 15 residues. This chain's CDR3 is CSVEDTSAETYEQYF. CDR3 bases: TGCAGCGTTGAAGATACTAGCGCGGAAACCTACGAGCAGTACTTC.

At least ten counts were recorded for this clonotype. The gene calls are TRBV10-3 and TRBJ1-2; 10 bases line up with TRBD1. The CDR3 consists of 15 residues. With 6 bases clipped from V and 0 bases from J, the junction kept 4 bases outside the gene matches. Germline values: CDR1 ENHRY, CDR2 SYGVKD. This CDR3 reads CAISLDRGANYGYTF. As DNA, the CDR3 is TGTGCCATCAGCCTGGACAGGGGGGCTAACTATGGCTACACCTTC.

At least ten counts were recorded for this clonotype. The rearrangement uses TRBV5-6 and TRBJ2-1; no firm D call. CDR3 length: 12 residues. Germline CDR1 is SGHDT and CDR2 is YYEEEE. The V gene lost 3 bases and the J gene lost 12 bases, with 13 bases spanning the gap. Written as DNA, the CDR3 is TGTGCCAGCAGCTCTAAACGACAAGGGCAGTTCTTC. As protein: CASSSKRQGQFF.

The rearrangement uses TRBV5-1 and TRBJ1-2; maybe TRBD1 (5 bases). This CDR3 has 16 residues. V was shortened by 4 bases and J by 7 bases, with 23 bases between the two germline ends. CDR1 and CDR2 (germline): SGHRS, YFSETQ. As DNA, the CDR3 is TGCGCCAGCAGCCGTAGGGACTTCCAGAGAACTTTTGGCTACACCTTC. The encoded protein is CASSRRDFQRTFGYTF.

A remark on this clonotype: A read error may explain this, as a much larger clone is one base away. The chain recombines TRBV6-1 with TRBJ2-2; D call uncertain. CDR1 and CDR2 from the germline V gene are MNHNS and SASEGT. The CDR3 spans 13 residues. The CDR3 loop is CASSAQNTWELFF. Here the CDR3 DNA reads TGTGCCAGCAGTGCCCAAAACACCTGGGAGCTGTTTTTT.

This clonotype was seen ten or more times. V gene TRBV12-3 or TRBV12-4 combines with J gene TRBJ2-1, with D possibly matching TRBD1 (6 bases). The length of the CDR3 is 14 residues. The V end lost 2 bases, the J end lost 5 bases, and 10 bases lay between the germline ends. The CDR3 DNA reads as TGTGCCAGCAGTTTAAGGGACAAAAACAATGAGCAGTTCTTC. Translated: CASSLRDKNNEQFF.

Ten or more counts support this clonotype. The chain uses TRBV10-3 and TRBJ1-2, with TRBD1 identical over 7 bases. This CDR3 spans 15 amino acids. Trimming removed 4 bases from V and 1 base from J; junction bases left unmatched: 6. The V gene's germline CDR1 is ENHRY and CDR2 SYGVKD. The CDR3 coding sequence is TGTGCCATCAGTGCCGTACAGGGGTTTAACTATGGCTACACCTTC. Translation: CAISAVQGFNYGYTF.

DNA for the CDR3: TGTGCCAGCAGTTTCGACCGTTCCCTGGGCAGACTGAATGGCTACACCTTC. It translates to CASSFDRSLGRLNGYTF. The chain carries TRBV12-3 or TRBV12-4 and TRBJ1-2, with D unclear. The ends were cut back, 3 bases at V and 6 bases at J, with 23 bases in the middle. The CDR3 runs to 17 residues.